These T cell receptor beta chains were read from a single sample in a study of T cell responses to AZD1222 COVID-19 vaccine. Clones were sequenced by immunoSEQ multiplex PCR, and TCRdb holds only the in-frame ones, with some missing. Among around 140,000 clones listed, roughly nine tenths were seen once. Sequences were derived from peripheral blood, sampled on day 0 of AZD1222 vaccination. These receptors came from an adult in good health. The CDR3 runs from the conserved cysteine through the conserved F or W. A D gene is named only where the DNA matches it firmly. Rows may omit the clone size; those that give it use once, few, many or a size class.

j_call: TRBJ2-5; v_call: TRBV11-2; d_call: .; clone_size: .; cdr3_nt: TGTGCCAGCAGCTTATACGGGTTAAAACGCTCTTTGGAGACCCAGTACTTC; cdr3_aa: CASSLYGLKRSLETQYF
j_call: TRBJ2-7; v_call: TRBV19; d_call: .; clone_size: few; cdr3_nt: TGTGCCAGTAGCCCTCTACAGGGCTCTTCTTACGAGCAGTACTTC; cdr3_aa: CASSPLQGSSYEQYF
j_call: TRBJ2-3; v_call: TRBV2; d_call: .; clone_size: .; cdr3_nt: TGTGCCAGCAGCTCCCCCCGGACAAGGAATTCCGATACGCAGTATTTT; cdr3_aa: CASSSPRTRNSDTQYF
j_call: TRBJ1-3; v_call: TRBV9; d_call: .; clone_size: .; cdr3_nt: TGTGCCAGCAGCGTAGACACCATAAGAAACACCATATATTTT; cdr3_aa: CASSVDTIRNTIYF
j_call: TRBJ1-1; v_call: TRBV19; d_call: .; clone_size: .; cdr3_nt: TGTGCCACCCTTCGCGAGGGAGCCCCTGAAGCTTTCTTT; cdr3_aa: CATLREGAPEAFF
j_call: TRBJ1-4; v_call: TRBV4-2; d_call: .; clone_size: once; cdr3_nt: TGTGCCAGCAGCCAAGATCGGGCTGTCGTGGGGGGTCGGACTAATGAAAAACTGTTTTTT; cdr3_aa: CASSQDRAVVGGRTNEKLFF
j_call: TRBJ1-2; v_call: TRBV30; d_call: TRBD1; clone_size: .; cdr3_nt: TGTGCCTGGACGCCCCCAGGGGGAACTCACTATGGCTACACCTTC; cdr3_aa: CAWTPPGGTHYGYTF
j_call: TRBJ1-1; v_call: TRBV11-3; d_call: .; clone_size: .; cdr3_nt: TGTGCCAGCAGCTTAGAAGATAACACTGAAGCTTTCTTT; cdr3_aa: CASSLEDNTEAFF
j_call: TRBJ1-4; v_call: TRBV9; d_call: .; clone_size: .; cdr3_nt: TGTGCCAGCAGCGTAGGGGTGGTTGACTCTCCAACTAATGAAAAACTGTTTTTT; cdr3_aa: CASSVGVVDSPTNEKLFF
j_call: TRBJ1-1; v_call: TRBV3-1/TRBV3-2; d_call: TRBD1; clone_size: .; cdr3_nt: TGTGCCAGCAGGGAGACAGGGATGTGGATGAACACTGAAGCTTTCTTT; cdr3_aa: CASRETGMWMNTEAFF
j_call: TRBJ2-5; v_call: TRBV7-3; d_call: .; clone_size: .; cdr3_nt: TGTGCCAGCAGCTTGGGTTGGGTGGGCGAAGAGACCCAGTACTTC; cdr3_aa: CASSLGWVGEETQYF
j_call: TRBJ2-7; v_call: TRBV4-3; d_call: TRBD2; clone_size: .; cdr3_nt: TGCGCCAGCAGCCAATCTGGCGGGAGGAGTGGGCAGTACTTC; cdr3_aa: CASSQSGGRSGQYF
j_call: TRBJ1-1; v_call: TRBV7-9; d_call: .; clone_size: .; cdr3_nt: TGTGCCAGCGACAGGTCAAACACTGAAGCTTTCTTT; cdr3_aa: CASDRSNTEAFF
j_call: TRBJ1-3; v_call: TRBV9; d_call: .; clone_size: .; cdr3_nt: TGTGCCAGCAGCGTAGATGCTTTGGCGGGAAACACCATATATTTT; cdr3_aa: CASSVDALAGNTIYF
j_call: TRBJ1-1; v_call: TRBV7-2; d_call: .; clone_size: .; cdr3_nt: TGTGCCAGCAGCTTCGACGACACCCTCACTGAAGCTTTCTTT; cdr3_aa: CASSFDDTLTEAFF
j_call: TRBJ1-2; v_call: TRBV28; d_call: TRBD1; clone_size: .; cdr3_nt: TGTGCCAGCCACCAGACAGGGAGCCACTATGGCTACACCTTC; cdr3_aa: CASHQTGSHYGYTF
j_call: TRBJ2-7; v_call: TRBV19; d_call: .; clone_size: .; cdr3_nt: TGTGCCAGTAGTATAGATCGGCGGGCGGCCCCCAACGAGCAGTACTTC; cdr3_aa: CASSIDRRAAPNEQYF
j_call: TRBJ2-6; v_call: TRBV7-2; d_call: TRBD1; clone_size: .; cdr3_nt: TGTGCCAGCAGCACGGGACAGCTTGGGGCCAACGTCCTGACTTTC; cdr3_aa: CASSTGQLGANVLTF
j_call: TRBJ1-5; v_call: TRBV7-2; d_call: .; clone_size: .; cdr3_nt: TGTGCCAGCAGTATTGGGGGGAGCAATCAGCCCCAGCATTTT; cdr3_aa: CASSIGGSNQPQHF
j_call: TRBJ1-2; v_call: TRBV18; d_call: .; clone_size: .; cdr3_nt: TGTGCCAGCTCACCTCGGGGAAACCGCGACGCTTCAGACTATGGCTACACCTTC; cdr3_aa: CASSPRGNRDASDYGYTF
j_call: TRBJ2-1; v_call: TRBV5-4; d_call: .; clone_size: .; cdr3_nt: TGTGCCAGCAGCCGGGGATCAGATCTCAATGAGCAGTTCTTC; cdr3_aa: CASSRGSDLNEQFF
j_call: TRBJ1-1; v_call: TRBV6-4; d_call: .; clone_size: .; cdr3_nt: TGTGCCAGCAGTGAGGGGCAGGGCACTGAAGCTTTCTTT; cdr3_aa: CASSEGQGTEAFF
j_call: TRBJ1-5; v_call: TRBV7-8; d_call: .; clone_size: .; cdr3_nt: TGTGCCAGCAGCTTAGGTCCGAGCAATCAGCCCCAGCATTTT; cdr3_aa: CASSLGPSNQPQHF
j_call: TRBJ2-3; v_call: TRBV9; d_call: .; clone_size: once; cdr3_nt: TGTGCCAGCAGCCGGCTTGAGAAAGAGGGGCAGTATTTT; cdr3_aa: CASSRLEKEGQYF
j_call: TRBJ1-5; v_call: TRBV5-1; d_call: .; clone_size: .; cdr3_nt: TGCGCCAGCAGCTTGGATACGGAAGGTCAGCCCCAGCATTTT; cdr3_aa: CASSLDTEGQPQHF
j_call: TRBJ1-4; v_call: TRBV19; d_call: TRBD1; clone_size: .; cdr3_nt: TGTGCCAGCGACGACAGGGGGCGAATTAATATGGGATCGGGAACTAATGAAAAACTGTTTTTT; cdr3_aa: CASDDRGRINMGSGTNEKLFF
j_call: TRBJ2-1; v_call: TRBV9; d_call: .; clone_size: .; cdr3_nt: TGTGCCAGCAGCGTAGTTGAAGGGAACAATGAGCAGTTCTTC; cdr3_aa: CASSVVEGNNEQFF
j_call: TRBJ2-2; v_call: TRBV7-2; d_call: TRBD2; clone_size: .; cdr3_nt: TGTGCCAGCAGCACGCAGGCTAGCGGGAGGTTGGGTGGGGAGCTGTTTTTT; cdr3_aa: CASSTQASGRLGGELFF
j_call: TRBJ2-1; v_call: TRBV27; d_call: .; clone_size: .; cdr3_nt: TGTGCCAGCAGTTCAAGAAACCAGGGGTCCTACAATGAGCAGTTCTTC; cdr3_aa: CASSSRNQGSYNEQFF
j_call: TRBJ1-2; v_call: TRBV7-8; d_call: TRBD1; clone_size: once; cdr3_nt: TGTGCCAGCAGCTTAGAAACAGGGGGTATCGGCTACACCTTC; cdr3_aa: CASSLETGGIGYTF
j_call: TRBJ1-5; v_call: TRBV15; d_call: .; clone_size: once; cdr3_nt: TGTGCCACCAGCAGAGGGGGACGCCCGATTAGCAATCAGCCCCAGCATTTT; cdr3_aa: CATSRGGRPISNQPQHF
j_call: TRBJ1-3; v_call: TRBV6-5; d_call: TRBD1; clone_size: .; cdr3_nt: TGTGCCAGCAGTTCGGACAGGGCTGGAAACACCATATATTTT; cdr3_aa: CASSSDRAGNTIYF
j_call: TRBJ1-5; v_call: TRBV12-5; d_call: .; clone_size: once; cdr3_nt: TGTGCTAGTGGCCTCGATAGCAATCAGCCCCAGCATTTT; cdr3_aa: CASGLDSNQPQHF
j_call: TRBJ1-2; v_call: TRBV7-8; d_call: .; clone_size: .; cdr3_nt: TGTGCCAGCAGCTTATCACGGACGGAGCACTATGGCTACACCTTC; cdr3_aa: CASSLSRTEHYGYTF
j_call: TRBJ2-1; v_call: TRBV14; d_call: .; clone_size: .; cdr3_nt: TGTGCCAGCAGCCAAGATCGGCCGGGAAGGATCAGCAATGAGCAGTTCTTC; cdr3_aa: CASSQDRPGRISNEQFF
j_call: TRBJ1-1; v_call: TRBV6-5; d_call: .; clone_size: .; cdr3_nt: TGTGCCAGCAGTTACTCGACGCGGAACACTGAAGCTTTCTTT; cdr3_aa: CASSYSTRNTEAFF
j_call: TRBJ2-2; v_call: TRBV6-2/TRBV6-3; d_call: .; clone_size: .; cdr3_nt: TGTGCCAGCAGTCTAACCGGGGAGCTGTTTTTT; cdr3_aa: CASSLTGELFF
j_call: TRBJ1-1; v_call: TRBV2; d_call: TRBD1; clone_size: .; cdr3_nt: TGTGCCAGCAGTCTCGAGACAGGGGGGAAGGGCACTGAAGCTTTCTTT; cdr3_aa: CASSLETGGKGTEAFF
j_call: TRBJ1-5; v_call: TRBV4-1; d_call: .; clone_size: .; cdr3_nt: TGCGCCAGCAGCCAAGGGAGAGGCCGGGTTAGCAATCAGCCCCAGCATTTT; cdr3_aa: CASSQGRGRVSNQPQHF
j_call: TRBJ1-2; v_call: TRBV7-8; d_call: TRBD1; clone_size: .; cdr3_nt: TGTGCCAGCAGCCATGACAGGGGTGGCTACACCTTC; cdr3_aa: CASSHDRGGYTF
j_call: TRBJ1-5; v_call: TRBV10-3; d_call: .; clone_size: .; cdr3_nt: TGTGCCATCAGCCGAGCGGCTTTGGGGATAGGACCGAATAGCAATCAGCCCCAGCATTTT; cdr3_aa: CAISRAALGIGPNSNQPQHF
j_call: TRBJ1-2; v_call: TRBV15; d_call: .; clone_size: few; cdr3_nt: TGTGCCACCAGCAGAGTAAGGGAAGGTGGCTACACCTTC; cdr3_aa: CATSRVREGGYTF
j_call: TRBJ2-5; v_call: TRBV14; d_call: .; clone_size: .; cdr3_nt: TGTGCCAGCAGCCGGGGGGAGACCCAGTACTTC; cdr3_aa: CASSRGETQYF
j_call: TRBJ1-5; v_call: TRBV2; d_call: TRBD1; clone_size: .; cdr3_nt: TGTGCCAGCTCACAGGGGAGCAATCAGCCCCAGCATTTT; cdr3_aa: CASSQGSNQPQHF
j_call: TRBJ2-5; v_call: TRBV27; d_call: .; clone_size: .; cdr3_nt: TGTGCCAGCAGGGCAGGGGTGAACCAAGAGACCCAGTACTTC; cdr3_aa: CASRAGVNQETQYF
j_call: TRBJ1-6; v_call: TRBV4-2; d_call: .; clone_size: .; cdr3_nt: TGTGCCAGCACCCCCATCCCCGGGGGAGATAATTCACCCCTCCACTTT; cdr3_aa: CASTPIPGGDNSPLHF
j_call: TRBJ1-4; v_call: TRBV5-5; d_call: .; clone_size: .; cdr3_nt: TGTGCCAGCAGCTTCCTAGGGGCGACGGTCGAAAAACTGTTTTTT; cdr3_aa: CASSFLGATVEKLFF
j_call: TRBJ1-5; v_call: TRBV23-1; d_call: .; clone_size: once; cdr3_nt: TGCGCCAGCAGTCAATGGTCCCCTGGGCGCAATCAGCCCCAGCATTTT; cdr3_aa: CASSQWSPGRNQPQHF
j_call: TRBJ1-6; v_call: TRBV7-8; d_call: .; clone_size: .; cdr3_nt: TGTGCCAGCAGCTTGGAAACAGGGAATCGTTCACCCCTCCACTTT; cdr3_aa: CASSLETGNRSPLHF
j_call: TRBJ2-2; v_call: TRBV20-1; d_call: .; clone_size: .; cdr3_nt: TGCAGTGCTAGTCCTCCCCAGAACACCGGGGAGCTGTTTTTT; cdr3_aa: CSASPPQNTGELFF
j_call: TRBJ2-1; v_call: TRBV9; d_call: TRBD2; clone_size: .; cdr3_nt: TGTGCCAGCAGCCCCGTGGGACTAGCGGGAGTGGGTGAGCAGTTCTTC; cdr3_aa: CASSPVGLAGVGEQFF